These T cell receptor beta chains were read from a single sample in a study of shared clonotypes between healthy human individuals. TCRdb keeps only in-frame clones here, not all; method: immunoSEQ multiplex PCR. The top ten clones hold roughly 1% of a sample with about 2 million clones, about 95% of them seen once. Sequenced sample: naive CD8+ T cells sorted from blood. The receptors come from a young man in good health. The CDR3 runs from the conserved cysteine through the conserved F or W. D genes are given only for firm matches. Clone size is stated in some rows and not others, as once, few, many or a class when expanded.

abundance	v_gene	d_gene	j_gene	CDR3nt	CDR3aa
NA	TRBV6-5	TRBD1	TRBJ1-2	TGTGCCAGCAGTTCGACACAGGGGGATGGCTACACCTTC	CASSSTQGDGYTF
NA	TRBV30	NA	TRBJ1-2	TGTGCCTGGGGCCCGCCCGACAGTTTTTCGAACTATGGCTACACCTTC	CAWGPPDSFSNYGYTF
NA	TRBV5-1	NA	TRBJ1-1	TGCGCCAGCAGCTCGACCGGGACCGACTTGATGAACACTGAAGCTTTCTTT	CASSSTGTDLMNTEAFF
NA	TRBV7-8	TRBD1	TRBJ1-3	TGTGCCAGCAGCCCTAGGGACAGGGCTGGAAACACCATATATTTT	CASSPRDRAGNTIYF
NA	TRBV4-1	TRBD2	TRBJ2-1	TGCGCCAGCAGCCCACTTGCGGGAGGGCCCTATGAGCAGTTCTTC	CASSPLAGGPYEQFF
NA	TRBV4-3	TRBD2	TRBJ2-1	TGCGCCAGCAGCCAAGACCCCTTCCTAGCGGGGTTCTACAATGAGCAGTTCTTC	CASSQDPFLAGFYNEQFF
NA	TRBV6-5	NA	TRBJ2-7	TGTGCCAGCATGCCAGCTCTAGGTTCCGTCTACGAGCAGTACTTC	CASMPALGSVYEQYF
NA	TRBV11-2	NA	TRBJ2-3	TGTGCCAGCAGCTTTAGCACAGATACGCAGTATTTT	CASSFSTDTQYF
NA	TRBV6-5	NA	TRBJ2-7	TGTGCCAGCAGCCCGGCCATTCCCGGCTACGAGCAGTACTTC	CASSPAIPGYEQYF
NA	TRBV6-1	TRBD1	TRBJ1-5	TGTGCCAGCAGTCAGACAGGGGGATTAGATCAGCCCCAGCATTTT	CASSQTGGLDQPQHF
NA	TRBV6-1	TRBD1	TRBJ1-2	TGTGCCAGCAGTATACAGGGGGATAACTATGGCTACACCTTC	CASSIQGDNYGYTF
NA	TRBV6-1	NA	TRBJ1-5	TGTGCCAGCAGTGAATTAACGGATAGCAATCAGCCCCAGCATTTT	CASSELTDSNQPQHF
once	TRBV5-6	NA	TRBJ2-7	TGTGCCAGCAGCCCGGGGCGGTCGTACGAGCAGTACTTC	CASSPGRSYEQYF
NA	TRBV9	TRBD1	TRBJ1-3	TGTGCCAGCAGCGTAACAGGGGCAAGCTCTGGAAACACCATATATTTT	CASSVTGASSGNTIYF
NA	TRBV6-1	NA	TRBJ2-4	TGTGCCAGCAGTGAAAGTAGGGACAAAAACATTCAGTACTTC	CASSESRDKNIQYF
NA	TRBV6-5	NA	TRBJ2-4	TGTGCCAGCAGTTACTCTGGGCAGAAAAACATTCAGTACTTC	CASSYSGQKNIQYF
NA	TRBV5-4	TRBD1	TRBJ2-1	TGTGCCAGCAGCCCGGACAGGGCCTTGTGGTTCTTC	CASSPDRALWFF
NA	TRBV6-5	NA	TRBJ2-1	TGTGCCAGCAGTTACCTTGGGGAGCAGTTCTTC	CASSYLGEQFF
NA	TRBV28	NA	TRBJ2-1	TGTGCCAGCAGTTTATATTTGCCGGGACCGCGCTCCTACAATGAGCAGTTCTTC	CASSLYLPGPRSYNEQFF
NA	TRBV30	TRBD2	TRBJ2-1	TGTGCCTGGAGTCCCAGACTAGCGCTGTACAATGAGCAGTTCTTC	CAWSPRLALYNEQFF
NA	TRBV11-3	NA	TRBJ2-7	TGTGCCAGCAGCTTGGGACCCCTCGGCGAGCAGTACTTC	CASSLGPLGEQYF
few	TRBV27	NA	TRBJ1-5	TGTGCCAGCAGTTTCACAGGGATCGGTCAGCCCCAGCATTTT	CASSFTGIGQPQHF
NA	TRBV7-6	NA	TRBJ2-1	TGTGCCAGCAGCTTAGGACTAGATCCTTACAATGAGCAGTTCTTC	CASSLGLDPYNEQFF
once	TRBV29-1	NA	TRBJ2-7	TGCAGCGTCGTTACCTTGTACGAGCAGTACTTC	CSVVTLYEQYF
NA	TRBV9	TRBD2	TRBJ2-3	TGTGCCAGCAGCGCCCTAGCGGGGGGCACAGATACGCAGTATTTT	CASSALAGGTDTQYF
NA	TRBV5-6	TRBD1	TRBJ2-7	TGTGCCAGCAGCTTGTGGACAGGGGGACCCTACGAGCAGTACTTC	CASSLWTGGPYEQYF
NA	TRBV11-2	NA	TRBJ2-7	TGTGCCAGCAGCGCGGGCGCCCTCCCGATAAACGAGCAGTACTTC	CASSAGALPINEQYF
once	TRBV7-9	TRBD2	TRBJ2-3	TGTGCCAGCAGCCCCAGACTAGCGGGAGTGATCACAGATACGCAGTATTTT	CASSPRLAGVITDTQYF
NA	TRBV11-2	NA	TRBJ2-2	TGTGCCAGCAACCTAGACCACACCGGGGAGCTGTTTTTT	CASNLDHTGELFF
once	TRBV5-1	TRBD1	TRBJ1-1	TGCGCCAGCAGCTTGGCGCAGGGGGCGCCGGCTTTCTTT	CASSLAQGAPAFF
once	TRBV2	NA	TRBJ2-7	TGTGCCAGCGCGCTCGGGGGGCTCTACGAGCAGTACTTC	CASALGGLYEQYF
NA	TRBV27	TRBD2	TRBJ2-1	TGTGCCAGCAGTGAGCGGGGGCCTTACAATGAGCAGTTCTTC	CASSERGPYNEQFF
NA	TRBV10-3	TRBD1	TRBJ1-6	TGTGCCATCAGTGATGGCGGGACAGGAAGCTCCTATAATTCACCCCTCCACTTT	CAISDGGTGSSYNSPLHF
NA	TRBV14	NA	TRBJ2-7	TGTGCCAGCAGCCAACTCGATGCCTCCTACGAGCAGTACTTC	CASSQLDASYEQYF
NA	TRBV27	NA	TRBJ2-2	TGTGCCAGCACCTTTCATAACACCGGGGAGCTGTTTTTT	CASTFHNTGELFF
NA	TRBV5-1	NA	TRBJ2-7	TGCGCCAGCAGCTTGGAAGGGGGCGAGCAGTACTTC	CASSLEGGEQYF
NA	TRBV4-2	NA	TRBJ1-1	TGTGCCAGCAGCCACTCCCCGGGCACTGAAGCTTTCTTT	CASSHSPGTEAFF
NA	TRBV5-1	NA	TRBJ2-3	TGCGCCAGCAGCTTGAAGCTAGCTGGGACGGGATACACAGATACGCAGTATTTT	CASSLKLAGTGYTDTQYF
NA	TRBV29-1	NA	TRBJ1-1	TGCAGCGTTGGGGGGACTGCCCTGGGAGACACTGAAGCTTTCTTT	CSVGGTALGDTEAFF
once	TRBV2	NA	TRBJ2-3	TGTGCCAGCAGTGCGGGGGGCTTAAGCACAGATACGCAGTATTTT	CASSAGGLSTDTQYF
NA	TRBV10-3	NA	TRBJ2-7	TGTGCCATCAGTGGGGAGGTTTACTACGAGCAGTACTTC	CAISGEVYYEQYF
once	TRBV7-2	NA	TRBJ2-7	TGTGCCAGCAGCTTAAGGGTATTCGAGCAGTACTTC	CASSLRVFEQYF
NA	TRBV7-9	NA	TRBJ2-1	TGTGCCAGCAGCTTCTTAGCGGACTCCTACAATGAGCAGTTCTTC	CASSFLADSYNEQFF
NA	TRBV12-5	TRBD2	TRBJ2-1	TGTGCTAGTGGTTCCAGCGGGAGGGCCGCCTACAATGAGCAGTTCTTC	CASGSSGRAAYNEQFF
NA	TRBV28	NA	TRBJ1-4	TGTGCCAGCAGTCCCTTGAAAGGGGCGGGTGATGAAAAACTGTTTTTT	CASSPLKGAGDEKLFF
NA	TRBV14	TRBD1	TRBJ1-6	TGTGCCAGCAGCCATCTCCGGGACAGTCATAATTCACCCCTCCACTTT	CASSHLRDSHNSPLHF
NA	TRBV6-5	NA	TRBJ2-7	TGTGCCAGCAGCTCTAACTTGGACGGTCCGGGGGAGCAGTACTTC	CASSSNLDGPGEQYF
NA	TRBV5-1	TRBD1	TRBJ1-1	TGTGCCAGCAGCTTGGACAGGGAAGTGAACACTGAAGCTTTCTTT	CASSLDREVNTEAFF
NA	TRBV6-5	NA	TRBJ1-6	TGTGCCAGCAGCTCCGGCGGTGGTTCACCCCTCCACTTT	CASSSGGGSPLHF
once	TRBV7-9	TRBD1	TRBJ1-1	TGTGCCAGCAGCTGGACAGGGGGGGACACTGAAGCTTTCTTT	CASSWTGGDTEAFF
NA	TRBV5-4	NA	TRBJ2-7	TGTGCCAGCAGCTCGGAGGCTAACGAGCAGTACTTC	CASSSEANEQYF
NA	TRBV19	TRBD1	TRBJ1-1	TGTGCCAGTAGTCCCAGACAGGGGGATCTCCGGGGGGCTTTCTTT	CASSPRQGDLRGAFF
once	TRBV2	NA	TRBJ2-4	TGTGCCAGCAGTGAGGGTGCCAAAAACATTCAGTACTTC	CASSEGAKNIQYF
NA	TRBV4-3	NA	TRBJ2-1	TGCGCCAGCAGCCAAGATAGCCATGAGCAGTTCTTC	CASSQDSHEQFF
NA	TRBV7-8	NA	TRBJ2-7	TGTGCCAGCAGCTTAGAAGGGTCCCACGGGGCCGGGTCCGAGCAGTACTTC	CASSLEGSHGAGSEQYF
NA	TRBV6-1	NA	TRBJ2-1	TGTGCCAGCAGTGTTGGGATACGAACCAGGGGCCGGGGGAATGAGCAGTTCTTC	CASSVGIRTRGRGNEQFF
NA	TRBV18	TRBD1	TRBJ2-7	TGTGCCAGCTCACCAGACAGGGGGTTGTCCTACGAGCAGTACTTC	CASSPDRGLSYEQYF
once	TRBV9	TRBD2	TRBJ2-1	TGTGCCAGCAGCGTAGAAGGGACTAGCATGCGTGAGCAGTTCTTC	CASSVEGTSMREQFF
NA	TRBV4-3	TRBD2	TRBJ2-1	TGCGCCAGCAGCCAAGCACTAGCGGGACTGGGGGTCTACAATGAGCAGTTCTTC	CASSQALAGLGVYNEQFF
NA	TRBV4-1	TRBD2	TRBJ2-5	TGCGCCAGCAGCCAAGGTGTTAGCGGGAGTTGGAAAGAGACCCAGTACTTC	CASSQGVSGSWKETQYF